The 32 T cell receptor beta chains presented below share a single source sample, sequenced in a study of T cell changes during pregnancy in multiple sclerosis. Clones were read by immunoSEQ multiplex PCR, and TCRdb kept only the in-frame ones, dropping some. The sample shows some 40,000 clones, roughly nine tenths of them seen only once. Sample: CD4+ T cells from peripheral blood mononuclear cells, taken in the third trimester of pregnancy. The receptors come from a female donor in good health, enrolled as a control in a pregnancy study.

CDR3 sequence: CASSTGQGLNGYTF. DNA for the CDR3: TGTGCCAGCAGTACTGGACAGGGTTTGAATGGCTACACCTTC. The V gene is TRBV6-5, the J gene TRBJ1-2; 8 bases fit TRBD1. With V trimmed by 5 bases and J by 6 bases, 8 bases remained unmatched. Germline lookup yields CDR1 MNHEY and CDR2 SVGAGI. This CDR3 has 14 residues.

In nucleotides, the CDR3 is TGTGCCAGCAGTGAAGCCGGACGGGGGACCTACGAGCAGTACTTC. Amino acid sequence: CASSEAGRGTYEQYF. The genes are TRBV2 and TRBJ2-7, with D perhaps TRBD2 (6 bases). CDR1 and CDR2 from the germline V gene are SNHLY and FYNNEI. The CDR3 covers 15 residues. V lost 0 bases to trimming and J lost 2 bases, with 11 bases between them.

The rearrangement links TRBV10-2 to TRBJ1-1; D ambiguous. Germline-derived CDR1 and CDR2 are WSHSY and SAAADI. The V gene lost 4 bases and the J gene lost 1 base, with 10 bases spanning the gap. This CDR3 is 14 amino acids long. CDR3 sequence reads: CASSGNEGNTEAFF. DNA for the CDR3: TGCGCCAGCAGTGGGAATGAGGGGAACACTGAAGCTTTCTTT.

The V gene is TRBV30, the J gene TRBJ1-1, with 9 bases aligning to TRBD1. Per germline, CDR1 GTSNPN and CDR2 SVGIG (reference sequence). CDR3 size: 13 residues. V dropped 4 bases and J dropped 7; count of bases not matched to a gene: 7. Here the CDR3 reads CAWTPDRGLEAFF. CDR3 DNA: TGTGCCTGGACACCGGACAGGGGCCTTGAAGCTTTCTTT.

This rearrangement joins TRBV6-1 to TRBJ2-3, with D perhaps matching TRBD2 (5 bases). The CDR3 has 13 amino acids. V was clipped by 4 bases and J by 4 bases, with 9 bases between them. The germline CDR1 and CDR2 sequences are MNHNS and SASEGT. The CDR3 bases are TGTGCCAGCAGTGTTTACGGGGCAGATACGCAGTATTTT. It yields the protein CASSVYGADTQYF.

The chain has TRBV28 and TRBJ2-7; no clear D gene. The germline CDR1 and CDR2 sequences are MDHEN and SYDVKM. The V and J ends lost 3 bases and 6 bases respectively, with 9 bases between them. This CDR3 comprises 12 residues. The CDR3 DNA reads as TGTGCCAGCAGTTTGGATCGGAGCGAGCAGTACTTC. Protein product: CASSLDRSEQYF.

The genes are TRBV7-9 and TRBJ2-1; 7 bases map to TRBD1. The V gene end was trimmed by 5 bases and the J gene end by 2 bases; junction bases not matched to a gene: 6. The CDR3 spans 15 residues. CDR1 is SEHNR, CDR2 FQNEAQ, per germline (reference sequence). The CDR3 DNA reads TGTGCCAGCAGCATCACCGGGACAGCCTACAATGAGCAGTTCTTC. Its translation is CASSITGTAYNEQFF. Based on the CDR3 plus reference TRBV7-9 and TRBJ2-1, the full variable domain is DTGVSQNPRHKITKRGQNVTFRCDPISEHNRLYWYRQTLGQGPEFLTYFQNEAQLEKSRLLSDRFSAERPKGSFSTLEIQRTEQGDSAMYLCASSITGTAYNEQFFGPGTRLTVL.

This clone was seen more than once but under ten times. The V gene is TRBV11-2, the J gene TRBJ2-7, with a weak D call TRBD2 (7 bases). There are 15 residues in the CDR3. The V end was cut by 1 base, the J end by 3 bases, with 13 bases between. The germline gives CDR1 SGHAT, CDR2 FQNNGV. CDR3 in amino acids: CASSLGGGQSYEQYF. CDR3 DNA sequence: TGTGCCAGCAGCTTAGGGGGGGGACAAAGCTACGAGCAGTACTTC.

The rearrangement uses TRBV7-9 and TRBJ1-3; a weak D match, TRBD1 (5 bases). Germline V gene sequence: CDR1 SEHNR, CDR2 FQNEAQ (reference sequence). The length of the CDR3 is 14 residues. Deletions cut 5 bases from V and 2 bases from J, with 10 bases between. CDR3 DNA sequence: TGTGCCAGCAGCAAGCAGGGTGCTGGAAACACCATATATTTT. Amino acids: CASSKQGAGNTIYF.

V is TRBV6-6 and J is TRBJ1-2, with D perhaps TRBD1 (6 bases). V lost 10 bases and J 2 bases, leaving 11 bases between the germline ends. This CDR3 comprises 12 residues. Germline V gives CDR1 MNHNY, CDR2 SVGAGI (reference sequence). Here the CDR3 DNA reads TGTGCCACATTACAGGGAAACTATGGCTACACCTTC. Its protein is CATLQGNYGYTF.

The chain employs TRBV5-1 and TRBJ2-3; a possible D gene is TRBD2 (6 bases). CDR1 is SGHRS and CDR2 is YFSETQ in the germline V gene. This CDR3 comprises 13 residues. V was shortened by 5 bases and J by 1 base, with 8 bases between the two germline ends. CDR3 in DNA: TGCGCCAGCAGGGGGGGAGGCACAGATACGCAGTATTTT. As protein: CASRGGGTDTQYF.

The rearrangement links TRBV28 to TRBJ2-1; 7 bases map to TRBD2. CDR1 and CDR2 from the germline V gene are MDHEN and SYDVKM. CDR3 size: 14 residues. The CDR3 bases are TGTGCTGCGGGTAGCGGCGGGAGTATCAATGAGCAGTTCTTC. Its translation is CAAGSGGSINEQFF.

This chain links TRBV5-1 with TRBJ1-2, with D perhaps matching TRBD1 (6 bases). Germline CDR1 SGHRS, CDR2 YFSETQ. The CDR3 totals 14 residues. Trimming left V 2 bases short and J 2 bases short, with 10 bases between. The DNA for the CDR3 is TGCGCCAGCAGCTTTGGGGGCGCGAACTATGGCTACACCTTC. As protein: CASSFGGANYGYTF.

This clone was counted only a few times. CDR3: CASSPYTFTEAFF. The CDR3 nucleotides read TGTGCCAGCAGCCCCTATACTTTCACTGAAGCTTTCTTT. V gene TRBV5-6 combines with J gene TRBJ1-1; D uncertain. The ends were cut back, 4 bases at V and 4 bases at J, with 11 bases in the middle. CDR1 and CDR2 from the germline V gene are SGHDT and YYEEEE. This CDR3 region has 13 residues.

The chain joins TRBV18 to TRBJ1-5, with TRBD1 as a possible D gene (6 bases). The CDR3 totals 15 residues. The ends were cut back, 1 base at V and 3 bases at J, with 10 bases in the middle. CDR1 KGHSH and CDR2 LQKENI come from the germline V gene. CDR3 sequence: CASSPQSGVNQPQHF. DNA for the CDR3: TGTGCCAGCTCACCACAATCAGGGGTCAATCAGCCCCAGCATTTT.

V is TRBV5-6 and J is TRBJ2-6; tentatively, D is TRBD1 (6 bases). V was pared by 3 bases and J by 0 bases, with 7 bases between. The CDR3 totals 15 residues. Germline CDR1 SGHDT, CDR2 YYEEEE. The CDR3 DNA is TGTGCCAGCAGCTACAGGGTCTCTGGGGCCAACGTCCTGACTTTC. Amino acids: CASSYRVSGANVLTF.

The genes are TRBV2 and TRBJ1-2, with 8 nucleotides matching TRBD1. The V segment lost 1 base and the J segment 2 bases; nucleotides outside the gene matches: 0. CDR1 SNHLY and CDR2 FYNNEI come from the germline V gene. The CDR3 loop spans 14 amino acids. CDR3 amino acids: CASSEGTGNYGYTF. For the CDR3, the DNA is TGTGCCAGCAGTGAAGGGACAGGGAACTATGGCTACACCTTC.

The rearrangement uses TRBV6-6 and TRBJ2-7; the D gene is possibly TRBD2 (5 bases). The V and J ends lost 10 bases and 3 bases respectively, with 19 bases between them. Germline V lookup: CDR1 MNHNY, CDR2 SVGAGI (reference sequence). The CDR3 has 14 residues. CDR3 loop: CAIRRTGINYEQYF. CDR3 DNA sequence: TGTGCCATCAGACGGACTGGCATAAACTACGAGCAGTACTTC.

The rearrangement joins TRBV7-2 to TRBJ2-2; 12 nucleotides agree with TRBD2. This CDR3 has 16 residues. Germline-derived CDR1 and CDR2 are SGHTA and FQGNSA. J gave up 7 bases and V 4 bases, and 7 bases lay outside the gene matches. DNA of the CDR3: TGTGCCAGCAGCTCCCGACAGACTAGCGGGGGCGGGGAGCTGTTTTTT. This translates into CASSSRQTSGGGELFF.

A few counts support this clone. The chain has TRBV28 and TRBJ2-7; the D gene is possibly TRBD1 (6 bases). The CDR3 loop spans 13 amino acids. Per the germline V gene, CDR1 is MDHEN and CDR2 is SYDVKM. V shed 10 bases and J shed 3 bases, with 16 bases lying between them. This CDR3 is CATRGQGIYEQYF. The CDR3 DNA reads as TGTGCCACTCGTGGTCAGGGGATCTACGAGCAGTACTTC.

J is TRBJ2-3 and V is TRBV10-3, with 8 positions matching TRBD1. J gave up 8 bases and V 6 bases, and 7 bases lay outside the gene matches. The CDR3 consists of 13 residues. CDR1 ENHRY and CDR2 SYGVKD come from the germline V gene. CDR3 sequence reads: CAIRGQEPLTQYF. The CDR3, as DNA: TGTGCCATCAGGGGACAGGAGCCCCTTACGCAGTATTTT.

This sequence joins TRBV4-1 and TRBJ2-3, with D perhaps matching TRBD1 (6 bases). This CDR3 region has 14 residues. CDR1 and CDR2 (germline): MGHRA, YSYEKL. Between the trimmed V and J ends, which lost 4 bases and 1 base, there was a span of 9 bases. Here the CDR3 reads CASSRGHGTDTQYF. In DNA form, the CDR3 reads TGCGCCAGCAGCCGGGGGCACGGCACAGATACGCAGTATTTT.

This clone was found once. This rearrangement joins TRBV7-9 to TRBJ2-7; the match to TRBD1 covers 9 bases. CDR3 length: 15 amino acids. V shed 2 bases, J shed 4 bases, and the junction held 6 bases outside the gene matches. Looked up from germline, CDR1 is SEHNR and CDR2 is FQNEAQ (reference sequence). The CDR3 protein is CASSLRGTGLYEQYF. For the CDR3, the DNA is TGTGCCAGCAGCTTAAGGGGGACAGGGTTATACGAGCAGTACTTC.

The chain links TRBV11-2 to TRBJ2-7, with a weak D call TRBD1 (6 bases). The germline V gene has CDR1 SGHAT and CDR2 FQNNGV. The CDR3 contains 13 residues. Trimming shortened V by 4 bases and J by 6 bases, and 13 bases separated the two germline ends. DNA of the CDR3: TGTGCCAGCAGCTCGAAACAGGGTATCGAGCAGTACTTC. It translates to CASSSKQGIEQYF.

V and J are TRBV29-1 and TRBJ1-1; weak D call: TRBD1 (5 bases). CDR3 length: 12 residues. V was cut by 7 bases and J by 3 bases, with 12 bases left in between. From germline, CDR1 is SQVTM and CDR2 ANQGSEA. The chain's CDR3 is CSAAMGHTEAFF. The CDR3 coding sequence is TGCAGCGCTGCAATGGGGCACACTGAAGCTTTCTTT.

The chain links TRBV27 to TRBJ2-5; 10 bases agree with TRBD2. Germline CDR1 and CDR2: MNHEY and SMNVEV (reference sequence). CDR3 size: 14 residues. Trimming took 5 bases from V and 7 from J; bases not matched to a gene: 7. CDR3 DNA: TGTGCCAGCAGTCCCCCTAGCGGGAGTGGGACCCAGTACTTC. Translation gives CASSPPSGSGTQYF.

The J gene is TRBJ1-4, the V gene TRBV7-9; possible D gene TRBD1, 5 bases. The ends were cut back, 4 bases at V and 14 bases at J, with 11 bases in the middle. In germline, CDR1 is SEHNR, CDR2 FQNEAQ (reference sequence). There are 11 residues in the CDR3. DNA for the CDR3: TGTGCCAGCAGCTCCCGGGACTGGCTGTTTTTT. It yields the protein CASSSRDWLFF.

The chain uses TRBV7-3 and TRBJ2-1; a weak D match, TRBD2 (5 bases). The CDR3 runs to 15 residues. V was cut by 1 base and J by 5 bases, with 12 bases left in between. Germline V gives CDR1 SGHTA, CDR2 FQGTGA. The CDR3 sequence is CASSLIPPEDNEQFF. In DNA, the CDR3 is TGTGCCAGCAGCTTAATCCCCCCGGAGGACAATGAGCAGTTCTTC.

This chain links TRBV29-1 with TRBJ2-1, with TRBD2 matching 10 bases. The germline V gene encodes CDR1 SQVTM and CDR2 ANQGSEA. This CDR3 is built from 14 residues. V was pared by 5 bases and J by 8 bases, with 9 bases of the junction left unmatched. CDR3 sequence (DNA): TGCAGCGTTAGGGCTAGCGGGAGACCTGATGAGCAGTTCTTC. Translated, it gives CSVRASGRPDEQFF.

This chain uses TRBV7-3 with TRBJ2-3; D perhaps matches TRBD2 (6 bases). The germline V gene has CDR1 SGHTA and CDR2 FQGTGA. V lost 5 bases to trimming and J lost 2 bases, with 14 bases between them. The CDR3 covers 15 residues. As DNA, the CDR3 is TGTGCCAGCAGCACCGCTCCGGGAGACACAGATACGCAGTATTTT. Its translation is CASSTAPGDTDTQYF.

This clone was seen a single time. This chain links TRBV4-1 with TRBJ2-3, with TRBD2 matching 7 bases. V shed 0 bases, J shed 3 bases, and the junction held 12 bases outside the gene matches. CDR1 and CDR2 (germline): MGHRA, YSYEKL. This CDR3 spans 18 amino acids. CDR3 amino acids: CASSQDAIGTKATDTQYF. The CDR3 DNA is TGCGCCAGCAGCCAAGATGCAATCGGGACTAAGGCAACAGATACGCAGTATTTT.

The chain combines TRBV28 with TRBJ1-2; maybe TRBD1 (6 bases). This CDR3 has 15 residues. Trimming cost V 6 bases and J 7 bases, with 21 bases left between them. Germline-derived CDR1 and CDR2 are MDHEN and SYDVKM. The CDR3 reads CASSPALTGRGGYTF. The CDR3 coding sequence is TGTGCCAGCAGCCCGGCACTTACAGGGAGGGGTGGCTACACCTTC.